Listed here are 29 T cell receptor beta chains from one sample, sequenced in a study of Tregs in tolerant kidney transplant recipients. Generated by immunoSEQ multiplex PCR, the TCRdb table keeps only in-frame clones and is missing some. The top ten clones hold 2.1% of a sample with some 55,000 clones, roughly 85% of them seen once. This material consisted of Tregs from blood, taken before the transplant. These receptors came from a human donor who received a combined kidney and bone marrow transplant.

The chain uses TRBV7-9 and TRBJ1-1; D gene unclear. The CDR3 consists of 15 residues. Germline values: CDR1 SEHNR, CDR2 FQNEAQ (reference sequence). V lost 5 bases and J 1 base, leaving 14 bases between the germline ends. The CDR3 protein is CASSQGRVQNTEAFF. CDR3 sequence (DNA): TGTGCCAGCAGCCAAGGGAGGGTTCAGAACACTGAAGCTTTCTTT.

The rearrangement joins TRBV7-9 to TRBJ2-5, with TRBD2 identical over 10 bases. The CDR3 is 17 residues long. The J segment lost 6 bases and the V segment lost 5 bases, leaving 15 bases of the junction unmatched. Germline CDR1 is SEHNR and CDR2 is FQNEAQ (reference sequence). The CDR3 bases are TGTGCCAGCAGCAGTTATAGCGGGAGGCTCCCGGTGCAGACCCAGTACTTC. Translating it yields CASSSYSGRLPVQTQYF.

J is TRBJ1-2 and V is TRBV2, with D unclear. Trimming took off 7 bases at V and 7 bases at J, with 25 bases between the two ends. CDR3 length: 16 residues. CDR1 is SNHLY and CDR2 is FYNNEI in the germline V gene. CDR3 DNA sequence: TGTGCCAGCATCGAAGATCCCGGACGTGGTGGTGGTGGCTACACCTTC. Amino acids: CASIEDPGRGGGGYTF.

The chain has TRBV7-9 and TRBJ2-5; D possibly corresponds to TRBD1 (6 bases). This CDR3 has 13 residues. The ends were cut back, 6 bases at V and 5 bases at J, with 13 bases in the middle. Germline-derived CDR1 and CDR2 are SEHNR and FQNEAQ (reference sequence). This chain's CDR3 is CASRTTGSETQYF. Here the CDR3 DNA reads TGTGCCAGCAGGACGACAGGATCGGAGACCCAGTACTTC.

The genes are TRBV14 and TRBJ2-3; D not certain. The V gene's germline CDR1 is SGHDN and CDR2 FVKESK. This CDR3 has 13 amino acids. V dropped 4 bases and J dropped 9 bases, with 14 bases sitting between them. The CDR3 bases are TGTGCCAGCAGCCTTGGAGCCCATGGGACGCAGTATTTT. Encoded protein: CASSLGAHGTQYF.

The chain employs TRBV5-6 and TRBJ1-2; D is uncertain. The V end lost 0 bases, the J end lost 4 bases, and 1 base lay between the germline ends. CDR3 length equals 11 residues. Per germline, CDR1 SGHDT and CDR2 YYEEEE. CDR3 sequence: CASSLGYGYTF. The CDR3, as DNA: TGTGCCAGCAGCTTGGGCTATGGCTACACCTTC.

The rearrangement links TRBV6-1 to TRBJ1-2; D call uncertain. V was cut by 6 bases and J by 3 bases, with 11 bases left in between. Germline V gene lookup returns CDR1 MNHNS and CDR2 SASEGT. This CDR3 spans 13 amino acids. The CDR3 here is CASRIRGDYGYTF. The CDR3 DNA is TGTGCCAGCAGGATTCGGGGTGACTATGGCTACACCTTC.

The chain has TRBV20-1 and TRBJ2-3, with D maybe TRBD2 (5 bases). CDR3 size: 11 residues. Germline loops: CDR1 DFQATT, CDR2 SNEGSKA (reference sequence). V lost 3 bases to trimming and J lost 5 bases, with 6 bases between them. DNA of the CDR3: TGCAGTGCTAGGGGGAGAGATACGCAGTATTTT. Translation gives CSARGRDTQYF.

The chain is built from TRBV7-2 and TRBJ2-7, with D tentatively TRBD2 (5 bases). Germline V gene sequence: CDR1 SGHTA, CDR2 FQGNSA. The CDR3 is 14 residues long. The V gene lost 8 bases and the J gene lost 4 bases, with 18 bases spanning the gap. The CDR3 reads CASGLSGPVYEQYF. The CDR3 coding sequence is TGTGCCAGCGGGTTGAGCGGCCCTGTGTACGAGCAGTACTTC.

The chain links TRBV2 to TRBJ1-2, with 9 bases identical to TRBD1. In germline, CDR1 is SNHLY, CDR2 FYNNEI. The CDR3 is made up of 15 amino acids. Germline trimming cut 6 bases from V and 2 bases from J; bases unmatched to any gene: 7. The CDR3 spells CASRQGQGGNYGYTF. CDR3 bases: TGTGCCAGCAGACAGGGACAGGGAGGAAACTATGGCTACACCTTC.

The count of this clone is one. This chain links TRBV7-6 with TRBJ2-1, with TRBD2 matching over 15 bases. Germline V lookup: CDR1 SGHVS, CDR2 FNYEAQ. V shed 5 bases and J 7 bases; nucleotides not matched to a gene: 6. The CDR3 extends over 16 amino acids. CDR3 sequence: CASSPRTSGRGNEQFF. The CDR3 region has the DNA TGTGCCAGCAGCCCCCGGACTAGCGGGAGGGGTAATGAGCAGTTCTTC.

This chain links TRBV2 with TRBJ1-1; TRBD1 matches at 10 bases. Germline trimming cut 6 bases from V and 2 bases from J; bases unmatched to any gene: 3. Germline CDR1 reads SNHLY; CDR2 reads FYNNEI. The CDR3 loop spans 14 amino acids. Here the CDR3 DNA reads TGTGCCAGCAGGGGGGACAGGGGAAACACTGAAGCTTTCTTT. Translated: CASRGDRGNTEAFF.

The genes are TRBV18 and TRBJ2-3; possibly TRBD1 for D (6 bases). Trimming left V 0 bases short and J 0 bases short, with 22 bases between. This CDR3 region has 20 residues. The germline gives CDR1 KGHSH, CDR2 LQKENI. DNA of the CDR3: TGTGCCAGCTCACCACCGCTGGTTGTCAGGGGATTCTTTAGCACAGATACGCAGTATTTT. Translation gives CASSPPLVVRGFFSTDTQYF.

The rearrangement joins TRBV5-1 to TRBJ2-5; perhaps TRBD2 as D (6 bases). Germline assignment: CDR1 SGHRS and CDR2 YFSETQ. Trimming removed 0 bases at V and 6 bases at J, with 18 bases between. This CDR3 is 16 amino acids long. The CDR3 sequence is CASSLETSLRAKTQYF. The CDR3 DNA follows: TGCGCCAGCAGCTTGGAAACTAGCTTAAGGGCGAAGACCCAGTACTTC. Drawing the rest from reference TRBV5-1 and TRBJ2-5, the complete variable domain is KAGVTQTPRYLIKTRGQQVTLSCSPISGHRSVSWYQQTPGQGLQFLFEYFSETQRNKGNFPGRFSGRQFSNSRSEMNVSTLELGDSALYLCASSLETSLRAKTQYFGPGTRLLVL.

The chain carries TRBV5-6 and TRBJ1-4; TRBD1 matches 7 bases. The V gene end was trimmed by 1 base and the J gene end by 5 bases; junction bases not matched to a gene: 2. The CDR3 has 14 amino acids. Germline assignment: CDR1 SGHDT and CDR2 YYEEEE. The CDR3 DNA is TGTGCCAGCAGCTTGCGACAGGGAAATGAAAAACTGTTTTTT. Amino acids: CASSLRQGNEKLFF.

The chain carries TRBV6-1 and TRBJ1-2; D might be TRBD1 (6 bases). The germline CDR1 and CDR2 sequences are MNHNS and SASEGT. The CDR3 covers 14 residues. Trimming cost V 5 bases and J 3 bases, with 13 bases left between them. DNA for the CDR3: TGTGCCAGCAGTCTACAACAGGGCGACTATGGCTACACCTTC. Its protein product is CASSLQQGDYGYTF.

The J gene is TRBJ2-1, the V gene TRBV6-6; D possibly uses TRBD1 or TRBD2 (6 bases each). From germline, CDR1 is MNHNY and CDR2 SVGAGI (reference sequence). V was pared by 6 bases and J by 2 bases, with 11 bases between. This CDR3 has 14 residues. CDR3 nucleotide sequence: TGTGCCAGCAGAAGGGGGGACACCTACAATGAGCAGTTCTTC. Its protein product is CASRRGDTYNEQFF.

The rearrangement joins TRBV7-2 to TRBJ2-3; D ambiguous. Germline assignment: CDR1 SGHTA and CDR2 FQGNSA. The V end was cut by 2 bases, the J end by 10 bases, with 16 bases between. The CDR3 covers 14 residues. The CDR3 nucleotides are TGTGCCAGCAGCTTACCCCAATCAAGTCACGCGCAGTATTTT. It translates to CASSLPQSSHAQYF.

The table lists this clone with a count of one. The V gene is TRBV9, the J gene TRBJ2-5; a weak D match, TRBD2 (6 bases). The CDR3 has 15 residues. The V gene's germline CDR1 is SGDLS and CDR2 YYNGEE. Trimming removed 4 bases at V and 4 bases at J, with 17 bases between. The CDR3: CASSPRVLGGETQYF. CDR3 bases: TGTGCCAGCAGCCCACGAGTTCTGGGGGGAGAGACCCAGTACTTC.

The genes are TRBV7-2 and TRBJ2-1, with 12 nucleotides matching TRBD2. The CDR3 is 17 residues long. Looked up from germline, CDR1 is SGHTA and CDR2 is FQGNSA. Losses at the gene ends were 3 bases for V and 5 bases for J; bases not matched to a gene: 8. CDR3 sequence (DNA): TGTGCCAGCAGCTTTGGACTAGCGGGACAAAAAGACAATGAGCAGTTCTTC. This encodes CASSFGLAGQKDNEQFF.

The genes are TRBV5-1 and TRBJ2-6; a possible D gene is TRBD1 (6 bases). This CDR3 is built from 20 residues. Germline CDR1 is SGHRS and CDR2 is YFSETQ. Between the trimmed V and J ends, which lost 4 bases and 0 bases, there was a span of 23 bases. The CDR3 nucleotides read TGCGCCAGCAGCCCACTGACATCCCGGACAGTGAGCTCTGGGGCCAACGTCCTGACTTTC. Translating gives CASSPLTSRTVSSGANVLTF.

The chain's CDR3 is CASSRGIYGTFIHEQYF. The CDR3 nucleotides are TGTGCCAGCAGTCGAGGGATATACGGGACATTTATCCACGAGCAGTACTTC. The genes are TRBV27 and TRBJ2-7; maybe TRBD1 (6 bases). The CDR3 totals 17 residues. Per the germline V gene, CDR1 is MNHEY and CDR2 is SMNVEV (reference sequence). The V end was cut by 5 bases, the J end by 5 bases, with 25 bases between.

The V gene is TRBV6-1, the J gene TRBJ1-6; D gene uncertain. The germline gives CDR1 MNHNS, CDR2 SASEGT. CDR3 size: 13 residues. V was cut by 10 bases and J by 0 bases, with 7 bases left in between. DNA of the CDR3: TGTGCCACCTCGGGCTCCTATAATTCACCCCTCCACTTT. It codes for CATSGSYNSPLHF.

V usage is TRBV19 and J usage is TRBJ2-7; 7 bases are a match to TRBD1. CDR1 is LNHDA, CDR2 SQIVND, per germline (reference sequence). J gave up 3 bases and V 5 bases, and 7 bases lay outside the gene matches. The CDR3 has 14 amino acids. In nucleotides, the CDR3 is TGTGCCAGTAGTGCCCTGGGACAGTACTACGAGCAGTACTTC. It encodes CASSALGQYYEQYF.

The rearrangement uses TRBV5-4 and TRBJ2-3; 9 nucleotides align to TRBD2. The length of the CDR3 is 16 residues. CDR1 and CDR2 (germline): SGHNT, YYREEE (reference sequence). After removal of 0 bases from V and 2 bases from J, the junction contained 4 bases not matched to a gene. The CDR3 loop reads CASSLELAGDTDTQYF. The CDR3 DNA is TGTGCCAGCAGCTTGGAGTTAGCGGGGGACACAGATACGCAGTATTTT.

The gene calls are TRBV28 and TRBJ1-2, with TRBD1 identical over 7 bases. Germline V gene data show CDR1 as MDHEN and CDR2 as SYDVKM. The CDR3 has 12 amino acids. Germline trimming cut 11 bases from V and 4 bases from J; bases unmatched to any gene: 7. The CDR3 here is CAYRGLGYGYTF. CDR3 sequence (DNA): TGTGCCTACAGGGGTTTGGGCTATGGCTACACCTTC.

The chain uses TRBV28 and TRBJ1-2; 8 bases align to TRBD1. CDR3 length equals 14 residues. Trimming at V came to 7 bases and at J to 4 bases, leaving 8 bases not matched to a gene. Germline V gives CDR1 MDHEN, CDR2 SYDVKM. CDR3 bases: TGTGCCAGCACCACCAGGGGGCGCGTCTATGGCTACACCTTC. It specifies CASTTRGRVYGYTF.

The chain employs TRBV6-5 and TRBJ1-5; no clear D gene. Trimming cost V 7 bases and J 5 bases, with 12 bases left between them. CDR3 length: 13 residues. Germline V CDR1 and CDR2: MNHEY, SVGAGI. The CDR3 bases are TGTGCCAGCACCAAAGGACCTTATCAGCCCCAGCATTTT. Its protein product is CASTKGPYQPQHF.

V gene TRBV28 combines with J gene TRBJ2-7, with TRBD2 matching over 8 bases. Germline values: CDR1 MDHEN, CDR2 SYDVKM. V shed 5 bases and J 0 bases; nucleotides not matched to a gene: 6. The CDR3 contains 15 residues. CDR3 sequence (DNA): TGTGCCAGCAGTGCTATCAGCGGGAGCTCCTACGAGCAGTACTTC. Amino acid sequence: CASSAISGSSYEQYF.